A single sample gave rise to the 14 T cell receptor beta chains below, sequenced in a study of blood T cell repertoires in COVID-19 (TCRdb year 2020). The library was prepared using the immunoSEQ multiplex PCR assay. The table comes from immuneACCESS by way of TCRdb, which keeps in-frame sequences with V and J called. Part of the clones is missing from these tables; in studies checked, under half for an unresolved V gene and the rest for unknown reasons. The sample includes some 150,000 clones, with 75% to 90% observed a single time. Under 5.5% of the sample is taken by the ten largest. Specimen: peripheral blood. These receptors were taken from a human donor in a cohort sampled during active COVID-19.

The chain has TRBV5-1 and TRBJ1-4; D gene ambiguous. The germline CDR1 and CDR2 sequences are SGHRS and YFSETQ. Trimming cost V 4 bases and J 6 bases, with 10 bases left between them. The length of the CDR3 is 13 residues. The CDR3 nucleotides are TGCGCCAGCAGCCGGGAGGGCGATGAAAAACTGTTTTTT. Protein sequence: CASSREGDEKLFF.

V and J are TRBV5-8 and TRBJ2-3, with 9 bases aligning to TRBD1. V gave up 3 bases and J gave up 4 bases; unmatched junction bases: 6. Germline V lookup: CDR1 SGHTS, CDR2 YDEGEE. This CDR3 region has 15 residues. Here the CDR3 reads CASSYGQGSADTQYF. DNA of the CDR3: TGTGCCAGCAGCTATGGACAGGGGTCAGCAGATACGCAGTATTTT.

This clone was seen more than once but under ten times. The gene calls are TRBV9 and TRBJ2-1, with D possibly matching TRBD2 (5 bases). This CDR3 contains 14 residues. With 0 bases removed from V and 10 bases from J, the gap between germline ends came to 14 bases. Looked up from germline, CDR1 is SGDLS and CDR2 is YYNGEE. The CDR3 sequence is CASSVASSAGEQFF. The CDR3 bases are TGTGCCAGCAGCGTAGCAAGTTCGGCGGGCGAGCAGTTCTTC. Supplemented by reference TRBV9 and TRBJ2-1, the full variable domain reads DSGVTQTPKHLITATGQRVTLRCSPRSGDLSVYWYQQSLDQGLQFLIQYYNGEERAKGNILERFSAQQFPDLHSELNLSSLELGDSALYFCASSVASSAGEQFFGPGTRLTVL.

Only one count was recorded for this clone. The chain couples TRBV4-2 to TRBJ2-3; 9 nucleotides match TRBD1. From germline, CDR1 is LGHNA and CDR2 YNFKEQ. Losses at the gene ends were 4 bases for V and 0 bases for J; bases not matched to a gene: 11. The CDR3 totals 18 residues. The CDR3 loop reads CASSLEPRDRASTDTQYF. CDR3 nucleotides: TGTGCCAGCAGCCTCGAACCGAGGGACAGGGCAAGCACAGATACGCAGTATTTT.

The chain's CDR3 is CASSETGGDTEAFF. DNA of the CDR3: TGTGCCAGCAGTGAGACAGGGGGTGACACTGAAGCTTTCTTT. The chain recombines TRBV2 with TRBJ1-1; 9 nucleotides match TRBD1. The J segment lost 3 bases and the V segment lost 3 bases, leaving 2 bases of the junction unmatched. In germline, CDR1 is SNHLY, CDR2 FYNNEI. This CDR3 contains 14 residues.

CDR3 in DNA: TGTGCCACCAGCAGTGGTGACAGGGCGGGAACTGAAGCTTTCTTT. Translating gives CATSSGDRAGTEAFF. The chain joins TRBV15 to TRBJ1-1; 7 bases line up with TRBD1. The V segment lost 3 bases and the J segment 5 bases; nucleotides outside the gene matches: 9. This CDR3 is built from 15 residues. Germline values: CDR1 LNHNV, CDR2 YYDKDF (reference sequence).

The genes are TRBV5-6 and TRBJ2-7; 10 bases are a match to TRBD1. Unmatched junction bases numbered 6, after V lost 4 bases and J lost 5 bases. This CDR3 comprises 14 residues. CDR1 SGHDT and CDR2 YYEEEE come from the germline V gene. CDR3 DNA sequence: TGTGCCAGCAGCGGTTCGACAGGGGGCCACGAGCAGTACGTC. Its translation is CASSGSTGGHEQYV.

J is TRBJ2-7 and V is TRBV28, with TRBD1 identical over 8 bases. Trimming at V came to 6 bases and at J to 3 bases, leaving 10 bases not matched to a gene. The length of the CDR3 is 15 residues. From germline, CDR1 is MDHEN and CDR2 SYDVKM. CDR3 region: CASRDLIGQGYEQYF. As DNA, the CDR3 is TGTGCCAGCAGAGATCTCATAGGACAGGGCTACGAGCAGTACTTC.

CDR3 coding DNA: TGTGCCAGCCGGCCAGGGGGGACTGAAGCTTTCTTT. Translated: CASRPGGTEAFF. The J gene is TRBJ1-1, the V gene TRBV6-5; 7 positions agree with TRBD1. Trimming removed 8 bases from V and 5 bases from J; junction bases left unmatched: 5. CDR1 is MNHEY and CDR2 is SVGAGI in the germline V gene. This CDR3 is built from 12 residues.

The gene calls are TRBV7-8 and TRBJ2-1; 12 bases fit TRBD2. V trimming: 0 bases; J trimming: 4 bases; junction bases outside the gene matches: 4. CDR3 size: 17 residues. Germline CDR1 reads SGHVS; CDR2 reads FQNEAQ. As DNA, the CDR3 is TGTGCCAGCAGCTTAGCCCTAGCGGGGGGGCTTTACAATGAGCAGTTCTTC. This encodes CASSLALAGGLYNEQFF.

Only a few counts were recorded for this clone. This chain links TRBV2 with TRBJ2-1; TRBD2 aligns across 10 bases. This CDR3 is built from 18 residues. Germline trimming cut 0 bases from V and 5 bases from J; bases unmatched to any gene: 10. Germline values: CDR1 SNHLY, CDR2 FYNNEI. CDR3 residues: CASSEAGTGTSAHNEQFF. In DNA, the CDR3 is TGTGCCAGCAGTGAAGCCGGCACCGGGACTAGCGCCCACAATGAGCAGTTCTTC.

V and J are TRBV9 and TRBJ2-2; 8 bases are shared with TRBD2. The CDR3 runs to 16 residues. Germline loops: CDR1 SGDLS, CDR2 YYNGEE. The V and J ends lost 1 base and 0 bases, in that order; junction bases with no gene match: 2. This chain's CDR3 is CASSVIAGPNTGELFF. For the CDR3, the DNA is TGTGCCAGCAGCGTAATAGCGGGGCCGAACACCGGGGAGCTGTTTTTT.

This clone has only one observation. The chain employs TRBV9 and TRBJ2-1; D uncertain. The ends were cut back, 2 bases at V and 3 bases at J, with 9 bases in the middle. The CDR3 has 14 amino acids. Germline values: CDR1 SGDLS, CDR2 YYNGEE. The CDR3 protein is CASSVELIYNEQFF. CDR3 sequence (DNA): TGTGCCAGCAGCGTGGAGTTAATCTACAATGAGCAGTTCTTC.

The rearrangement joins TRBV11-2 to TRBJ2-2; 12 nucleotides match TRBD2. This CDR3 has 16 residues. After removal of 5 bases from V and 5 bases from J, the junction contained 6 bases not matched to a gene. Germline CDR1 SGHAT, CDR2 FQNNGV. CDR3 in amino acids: CASSRQLAGGTGELFF. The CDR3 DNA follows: TGTGCCAGCAGCCGACAACTAGCGGGAGGTACCGGGGAGCTGTTTTTT.